Presented here are 8 T cell receptor beta chains from one specimen sequenced in a study of blood T cell repertoires in COVID-19. Clones were read by immunoSEQ multiplex PCR, and TCRdb kept only the in-frame ones, dropping some. The sample carries fewer than 90,000 clones, around three quarters recorded once. The specimen sequenced was peripheral blood. These receptors all come from a woman of 80 years or more with acute or convalescent COVID-19.

V gene TRBV7-9 combines with J gene TRBJ2-2, with TRBD1 identical over 8 bases. V was clipped by 3 bases and J by 5 bases; unmatched bases: 5. Germline V gene data show CDR1 as SEHNR and CDR2 as FQNEAQ (reference sequence). This CDR3 contains 15 residues. CDR3 DNA: TGTGCCAGCAGCTTCGGACAGGGAGCGACCGGGGAGCTGTTTTTT. Protein: CASSFGQGATGELFF.

A few counts support this clone. The chain employs TRBV14 and TRBJ2-1; 8 positions match TRBD2. This CDR3 is built from 15 residues. Per the germline V gene, CDR1 is SGHDN and CDR2 is FVKESK. V dropped 1 base and J dropped 2; count of bases not matched to a gene: 1. For the CDR3, the DNA is TGTGCCAGCAGCCAAGCGGGAGGGCCCTACAATGAGCAGTTCTTC. Translation: CASSQAGGPYNEQFF.

This chain links TRBV18 with TRBJ1-6; 7 bases are a match to TRBD1. The germline V gene has CDR1 KGHSH and CDR2 LQKENI. V dropped 1 base and J dropped 8; count of bases not matched to a gene: 5. The CDR3 extends over 15 amino acids. The CDR3 is CASSPQTGWDSPLHF. CDR3 bases: TGTGCCAGCTCACCACAGACAGGGTGGGATTCACCCCTCCACTTT.

The V gene is TRBV2, the J gene TRBJ1-5, with TRBD1 matching 8 bases. The CDR3 has 15 amino acids. The V and J ends lost 7 bases and 2 bases, in that order; junction bases with no gene match: 7. In germline, CDR1 is SNHLY, CDR2 FYNNEI. CDR3 sequence: CASTRTGLGNQPQHF. The CDR3 bases are TGTGCCAGCACCCGGACAGGGTTAGGCAATCAGCCCCAGCATTTT.

The J gene is TRBJ2-1, the V gene TRBV5-1; TRBD2 matches 11 bases. The CDR3 sequence is 15 residues long. Germline CDR1 is SGHRS and CDR2 is YFSETQ. V lost 0 bases to trimming and J lost 7 bases; unmatched junction nucleotides: 3. The CDR3 DNA sequence: TGCGCCAGCAGCTTGGAACTAGCGGGAGTTAATGAGCAGTTCTTC. Protein product: CASSLELAGVNEQFF.

This chain connects TRBV7-2 to TRBJ2-7; TRBD2 agrees at 9 bases. V lost 1 base to trimming and J lost 3 bases; unmatched junction nucleotides: 1. This CDR3 has 14 residues. Germline V lookup: CDR1 SGHTA, CDR2 FQGNSA. CDR3 protein: CASSLVAGDYEQYF. DNA for the CDR3: TGTGCCAGCAGCTTAGTAGCGGGGGACTACGAGCAGTACTTC. Using reference TRBV7-2 and TRBJ2-7 for the parts outside the CDR3, the full variable domain is GAGVSQSPSNKVTEKGKDVELRCDPISGHTALYWYRQSLGQGLEFLIYFQGNSAPDKSGLPSDRFSAERTGGSVSTLTIQRTQQEDSAVYLCASSLVAGDYEQYFGPGTRLTVT.

In this sample, this clone turned up a few times. The chain combines TRBV7-2 with TRBJ2-3; 10 nucleotides line up with TRBD2. Unmatched junction bases numbered 9, after V lost 3 bases and J lost 6 bases. Germline V CDR1 and CDR2: SGHTA, FQGNSA. The CDR3 spans 16 residues. The CDR3 region has the DNA TGTGCCAGCAGCTTTAATCCTAGCGGGAGTTCGGATACGCAGTATTTT. Translation: CASSFNPSGSSDTQYF. Using reference TRBV7-2 and TRBJ2-3 for the parts outside the CDR3, the full variable domain is GAGVSQSPSNKVTEKGKDVELRCDPISGHTALYWYRQSLGQGLEFLIYFQGNSAPDKSGLPSDRFSAERTGGSVSTLTIQRTQQEDSAVYLCASSFNPSGSSDTQYFGPGTRLTVL.

The chain joins TRBV30 to TRBJ2-3; 8 bases are a match to TRBD1. The CDR3 contains 14 residues. Germline V CDR1 and CDR2: GTSNPN, SVGIG (reference sequence). Trimming removed 5 bases from V and 1 base from J; junction bases left unmatched: 5. The CDR3 DNA is TGTGCCTGGGGACCGGGACAGGGCACAGATACGCAGTATTTT. Translating gives CAWGPGQGTDTQYF. The full variable domain, rest sourced from reference TRBV30 and TRBJ2-3, is SQTIHQWPATLVQPVGSPLSLECTVEGTSNPNLYWYRQAAGRGLQLLFYSVGIGQISSEVPQNLSASRPQDRQFILSSKKLLLSDSGFYLCAWGPGQGTDTQYFGPGTRLTVL.